These 24 T cell receptor beta chains came from one sample sequenced in a study of radiotherapy plus CTLA-4 blockade in lung cancer. The repertoire was sequenced with immunoSEQ multiplex PCR; TCRdb's copy has only in-frame clones and lacks some. Among 35,000 to 50,000 clones, about two thirds were seen once, and the ten largest hold over 20%. The sequencing here drew on peripheral blood, taken from a patient treated with radiotherapy plus ipilimumab. These receptors came from a human donor with non-small cell lung cancer who had a partial response to radiotherapy plus ipilimumab.

This clone was counted a few times. This chain joins TRBV14 and TRBJ1-6; 7 nucleotides line up with TRBD1. V lost 3 bases and J lost 9; bases outside the gene matches: 8. The CDR3 totals 15 residues. Germline loops: CDR1 SGHDN, CDR2 FVKESK. The CDR3 DNA follows: TGTGCCAGCAGCCAGAGGACAGGCGCAGGTTCACCCCTCCACTTT. Protein product: CASSQRTGAGSPLHF.

This clone was observed a single time. The J gene is TRBJ2-7, the V gene TRBV11-2; TRBD2 aligns across 9 bases. The length of the CDR3 is 16 residues. Germline V gene data show CDR1 as SGHAT and CDR2 as FQNNGV. The V and J ends lost 5 bases and 4 bases, in that order; junction bases with no gene match: 12. CDR3 in DNA: TGTGCCAGCAGCGAAGGGGGCGGGGGGGACCTTTACGAGCAGTACTTC. Translating gives CASSEGGGGDLYEQYF.

Here the CDR3 reads CASSPRQGYGREQFF. CDR3 coding DNA: TGCGCCAGCAGCCCCCGACAGGGGTACGGGAGGGAGCAGTTCTTC. This chain links TRBV5-1 with TRBJ2-1, with TRBD1 as a possible D gene (8 bases). The V end was cut by 4 bases, the J end by 10 bases, with 21 bases between. From germline, CDR1 is SGHRS and CDR2 YFSETQ. The CDR3 covers 15 residues.

The rearrangement joins TRBV5-1 to TRBJ2-1, with TRBD2 matching over 12 bases. V dropped 3 bases and J dropped 0; count of bases not matched to a gene: 1. Germline values: CDR1 SGHRS, CDR2 YFSETQ. The CDR3 has 16 amino acids. Written as DNA, the CDR3 is TGCGCCAGCAGCTGGGGACTAGCGGGCTCCTACAATGAGCAGTTCTTC. Protein product: CASSWGLAGSYNEQFF.

The rearrangement uses TRBV30 and TRBJ2-6; 7 positions agree with TRBD2. The CDR3 spans 13 residues. V lost 8 bases and J lost 2; bases outside the gene matches: 3. Germline V gene sequence: CDR1 GTSNPN, CDR2 SVGIG (reference sequence). CDR3 loop: CARREAGANVLTF. CDR3 coding DNA: TGTGCCCGACGGGAGGCTGGGGCCAACGTCCTGACTTTC.

The chain employs TRBV25-1 and TRBJ2-5, with TRBD1 as a possible D gene (6 bases). From germline, CDR1 is MGHDK and CDR2 SYGVNS. The CDR3 runs to 15 residues. Trimming stripped 7 bases from V and 7 bases from J, with 22 bases between. In DNA, the CDR3 is TGTGCCAGCACCGGTGGGCAAACAGGGTTCGGGACCCAGTACTTC. Translation: CASTGGQTGFGTQYF.

The chain joins TRBV2 to TRBJ1-4; D is uncertain. Germline-derived CDR1 and CDR2 are SNHLY and FYNNEI. Trimming cost V 2 bases and J 3 bases, with 10 bases left between them. The CDR3 extends over 15 amino acids. The CDR3 protein is CASSETGVSNEKLFF. As DNA, the CDR3 is TGTGCCAGCAGTGAAACCGGGGTTTCTAATGAAAAACTGTTTTTT.

There are a few counts of this clone. V gene TRBV6-6 combines with J gene TRBJ2-4; D not certain. V dropped 6 bases and J dropped 8 bases, with 8 bases sitting between them. This CDR3 comprises 11 residues. CDR1 is MNHNY, CDR2 SVGAGI, per germline (reference sequence). Here the CDR3 DNA reads TGTGCCAGCAGCCCTCGGGACATTCAGTACTTC. Translating it yields CASSPRDIQYF.

The chain is built from TRBV2 and TRBJ2-7, with D tentatively TRBD1 (6 bases). The CDR3 is 12 amino acids. V was clipped by 5 bases and J by 3 bases, with 8 bases between them. Germline-derived CDR1 and CDR2 are SNHLY and FYNNEI. This CDR3 reads CASSYRVYEQYF. The DNA for the CDR3 is TGTGCCAGCAGTTACAGGGTCTACGAGCAGTACTTC.

This clone was picked up one time. The chain has TRBV6-6 and TRBJ1-1; D is uncertain. CDR1 is MNHNY, CDR2 SVGAGI, per germline (reference sequence). This CDR3 is built from 11 residues. The germline V and J ends were trimmed by 6 bases and 8 bases, with 10 bases remaining between them. CDR3 in DNA: TGTGCCAGCAGACTATCCTGGGAAGCTTTCTTT. Amino acids: CASRLSWEAFF.

The rearrangement links TRBV4-2 to TRBJ2-7; 7 bases are a match to TRBD2. The CDR3 has 16 amino acids. Germline V gives CDR1 LGHNA, CDR2 YNFKEQ. J was trimmed by 2 bases and V by 4 bases; bases with no gene match: 11. The CDR3 spells CASSRDPLAEAYEQYF. The CDR3 region has the DNA TGTGCCAGCAGCCGAGACCCCCTAGCGGAGGCCTACGAGCAGTACTTC.

About this clone itself: The junction and the germline gene differ at one end; a read error may be behind it. V usage is TRBV4-2 and J usage is TRBJ1-2; perhaps TRBD1 as D (5 bases). CDR1 LGHNA and CDR2 YNFKEQ come from the germline V gene. This CDR3 region has 17 residues. CDR3 sequence reads: CASSEEVGAALNYGYTF. Here the CDR3 DNA reads TGTGCCAGCAGCGAAGAGGTAGGGGCGGCGCTTAACTATGGCTACACCTTC.

The chain joins TRBV5-5 to TRBJ1-1, with D possibly being TRBD1 (5 bases). V was trimmed by 1 base and J by 1 base, leaving 8 bases between them. Germline-derived CDR1 and CDR2 are SGHKS and YYEKEE (reference sequence). The CDR3 contains 14 residues. This chain's CDR3 is CASSLLTGNTEAFF. CDR3 DNA: TGTGCCAGCAGCTTGCTCACAGGGAACACTGAAGCTTTCTTT.

The chain carries TRBV20-1 and TRBJ1-1, with D possibly being TRBD1 (6 bases). The germline V and J ends were trimmed by 2 bases and 8 bases, with 9 bases remaining between them. Germline lookup yields CDR1 DFQATT and CDR2 SNEGSKA (reference sequence). The CDR3 consists of 11 residues. The CDR3 loop reads CSARPRGEAFF. For the CDR3, the DNA is TGCAGTGCTAGACCGAGGGGGGAAGCTTTCTTT.

The rearrangement uses TRBV6-1 and TRBJ2-1; D not certain. The ends were cut back, 6 bases at V and 9 bases at J, with 18 bases in the middle. CDR3 size: 14 residues. CDR1 is MNHNS and CDR2 is SASEGT in the germline V gene. The CDR3 loop is CASSDGFGLGEQFF. In DNA form, the CDR3 reads TGTGCCAGCAGCGATGGATTCGGGTTAGGTGAGCAGTTCTTC.

The CDR3 DNA follows: TGTGCCAGCAACCGGTTCCCCGGACAGGGGTTTAATGAGCAGTTCTTC. This encodes CASNRFPGQGFNEQFF. The V and J genes are TRBV2 and TRBJ2-1; 9 bases are a match to TRBD1. The V and J ends lost 7 bases and 7 bases, in that order; junction bases with no gene match: 14. The CDR3 sequence is 16 residues long. From germline, CDR1 is SNHLY and CDR2 FYNNEI.

The rearrangement joins TRBV4-1 to TRBJ2-2; 7 positions agree with TRBD1. Unmatched junction bases numbered 5, after V lost 3 bases and J lost 1 base. There are 16 residues in the CDR3. The germline V gene has CDR1 MGHRA and CDR2 YSYEKL. The CDR3 sequence: CASSHPGDRNTGELFF. As DNA, the CDR3 is TGCGCCAGCAGCCACCCCGGGGACAGGAACACCGGGGAGCTGTTTTTT.

The table lists this clone with a few counts. V gene TRBV4-1 combines with J gene TRBJ1-2, with 10 bases that match TRBD1. The CDR3 loop spans 15 amino acids. Germline CDR1 is MGHRA and CDR2 is YSYEKL. Germline trimming cut 2 bases from V and 2 bases from J; bases unmatched to any gene: 2. The CDR3 sequence: CASSQQGQGNYGYTF. In DNA, the CDR3 is TGCGCCAGCAGCCAACAGGGACAGGGGAACTATGGCTACACCTTC.

This clone has just one count. The V gene is TRBV30, the J gene TRBJ1-2, with a tentative D call TRBD1 (6 bases). The CDR3 spans 13 residues. Deletions cut 3 bases from V and 8 bases from J, with 16 bases between. In germline, CDR1 is GTSNPN, CDR2 SVGIG (reference sequence). In DNA form, the CDR3 reads TGTGCCTGGAGCTCACAGGGCTGGGGGGGCTACACCTTC. This translates into CAWSSQGWGGYTF.

The chain recombines TRBV5-6 with TRBJ1-2; 8 bases fit TRBD1. Germline-derived CDR1 and CDR2 are SGHDT and YYEEEE. Unmatched junction bases numbered 3, after V lost 1 base and J lost 7 bases. The CDR3 has 13 amino acids. The CDR3 region is CASSLTQGAGYTF. CDR3 nucleotide sequence: TGTGCCAGCAGCTTGACCCAGGGGGCTGGCTACACCTTC.

This clone was counted only a few times. The gene calls are TRBV7-3 and TRBJ1-1; tentative D call: TRBD1 (6 bases). This CDR3 has 16 residues. Trimming cost V 2 bases and J 2 bases, with 15 bases left between them. The germline CDR1 and CDR2 sequences are SGHTA and FQGTGA. The CDR3 is CASSLFQGTKNTEAFF. DNA for the CDR3: TGTGCCAGCAGCTTATTCCAGGGGACCAAAAACACTGAAGCTTTCTTT.

The rearrangement joins TRBV9 to TRBJ1-4, with no clear D. V was clipped by 3 bases and J by 1 base, with 7 bases between them. Germline CDR1 and CDR2: SGDLS and YYNGEE. The CDR3 loop spans 14 amino acids. The CDR3 sequence: CASSAAGTNEKLFF. In nucleotides, the CDR3 is TGTGCCAGCAGCGCCGCGGGAACTAATGAAAAACTGTTTTTT.

V usage is TRBV15 and J usage is TRBJ2-1; 11 nucleotides agree with TRBD2. Germline CDR1 reads LNHNV; CDR2 reads YYDKDF (reference sequence). This CDR3 comprises 19 residues. The trim removed 0 bases at V and 3 bases at J, leaving 10 bases unmatched. The CDR3 here is CATSRDLGLGLAGYNEQFF. The CDR3 coding sequence is TGTGCCACCAGCAGAGATCTGGGGCTTGGACTAGCGGGCTACAATGAGCAGTTCTTC.

V is TRBV27 and J is TRBJ1-1, with D possibly matching TRBD1 (6 bases). Germline values: CDR1 MNHEY, CDR2 SMNVEV (reference sequence). CDR3 length equals 16 residues. Trimming pared 2 bases from V and 1 base from J, leaving 14 bases between. CDR3 bases: TGTGCCAGCAGTTTAGGCAGGGGCCTTAAGAACACTGAAGCTTTCTTT. This encodes CASSLGRGLKNTEAFF.